This T cell receptor beta chain was documented in a study of OX40 agonist ivuxolimab in advanced cancers. The table came from immunoSEQ multiplex PCR; TCRdb's copy has only in-frame clones and leaves some out. This sample carries about 21,000 clones, around 82% of them seen once, and the ten largest clones take 8% to 10%. Germline lookup yields CDR1 SGHNT and CDR2 YYREEE (reference sequence). The germline V and J ends were trimmed by 0 bases and 11 bases, with 15 bases remaining between them. The CDR3 totals 15 residues. The sequences come from CD4+ or CD8+ T cells sorted from blood, collected in a trial of the OX40 agonist ivuxolimab. The TCR was taken from an adult with an advanced solid tumor such as melanoma, head and neck, liver or kidney cancer. The rearrangement uses TRBV5-4 and TRBJ1-6; D gene unclear. The CDR3 region is CASSLDTDPWAPLHF. The DNA of the CDR3 is TGTGCCAGCAGCTTGGACACGGACCCATGGGCACCCCTCCACTTT.